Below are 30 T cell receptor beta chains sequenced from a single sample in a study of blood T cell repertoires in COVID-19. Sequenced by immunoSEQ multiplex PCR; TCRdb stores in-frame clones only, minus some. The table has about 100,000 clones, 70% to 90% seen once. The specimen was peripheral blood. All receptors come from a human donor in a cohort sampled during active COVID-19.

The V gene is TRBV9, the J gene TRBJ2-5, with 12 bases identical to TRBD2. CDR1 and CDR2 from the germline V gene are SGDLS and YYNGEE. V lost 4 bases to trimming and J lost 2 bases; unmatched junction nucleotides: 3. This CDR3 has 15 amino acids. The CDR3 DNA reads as TGTGCCAGCAGCTGGACTAGCGGGGTTCAAGAGACCCAGTACTTC. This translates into CASSWTSGVQETQYF.

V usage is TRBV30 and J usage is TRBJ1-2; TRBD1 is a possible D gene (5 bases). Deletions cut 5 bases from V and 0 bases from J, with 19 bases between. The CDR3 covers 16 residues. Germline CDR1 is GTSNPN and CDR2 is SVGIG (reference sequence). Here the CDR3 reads CAWGSTTTVANYGYTF. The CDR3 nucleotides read TGTGCCTGGGGGTCTACAACGACAGTAGCTAACTATGGCTACACCTTC. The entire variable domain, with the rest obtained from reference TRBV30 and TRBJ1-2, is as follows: SQTIHQWPATLVQPVGSPLSLECTVEGTSNPNLYWYRQAAGRGLQLLFYSVGIGQISSEVPQNLSASRPQDRQFILSSKKLLLSDSGFYLCAWGSTTTVANYGYTFGSGTRLTVV.

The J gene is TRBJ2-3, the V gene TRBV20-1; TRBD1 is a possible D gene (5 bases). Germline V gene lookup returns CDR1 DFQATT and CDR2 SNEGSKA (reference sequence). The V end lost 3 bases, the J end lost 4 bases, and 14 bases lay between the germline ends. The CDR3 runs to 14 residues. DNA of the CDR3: TGCAGTGCTAGTTCAGGGTCCGGTCCAGATACGCAGTATTTT. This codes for CSASSGSGPDTQYF.

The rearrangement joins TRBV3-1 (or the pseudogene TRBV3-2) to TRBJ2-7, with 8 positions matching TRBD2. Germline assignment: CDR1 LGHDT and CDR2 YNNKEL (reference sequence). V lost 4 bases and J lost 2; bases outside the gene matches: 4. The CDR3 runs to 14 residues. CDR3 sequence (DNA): TGTGCCAGCAGCCCCTCCGGGGGGGCCTACGAGCAGTACTTC. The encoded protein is CASSPSGGAYEQYF.

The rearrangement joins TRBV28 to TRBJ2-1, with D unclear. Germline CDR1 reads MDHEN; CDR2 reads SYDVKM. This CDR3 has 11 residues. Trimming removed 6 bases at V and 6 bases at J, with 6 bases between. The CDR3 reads CASRSLNEQFF. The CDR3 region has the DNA TGTGCCAGCAGGTCCCTCAATGAGCAGTTCTTC.

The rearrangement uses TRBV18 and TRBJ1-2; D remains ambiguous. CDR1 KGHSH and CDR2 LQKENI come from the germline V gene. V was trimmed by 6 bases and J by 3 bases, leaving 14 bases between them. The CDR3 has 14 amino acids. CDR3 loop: CASSIWEQDYGYTF. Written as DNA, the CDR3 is TGTGCCAGCTCGATTTGGGAGCAGGACTATGGCTACACCTTC. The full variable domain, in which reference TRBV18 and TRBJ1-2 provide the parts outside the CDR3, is NAGVMQNPRHLVRRRGQEARLRCSPMKGHSHVYWYRQLPEEGLKFMVYLQKENIIDESGMPKERFSAEFPKEGPSILRIQQVVRGDSAAYFCASSIWEQDYGYTFGSGTRLTVV.

CDR3 protein: CASSGTSGGNNEQFF. The CDR3 DNA reads as TGTGCCAGCAGCGGTACTAGCGGGGGCAACAATGAGCAGTTCTTC. The rearrangement links TRBV5-4 to TRBJ2-1; 11 nucleotides match TRBD2. V was clipped by 4 bases and J by 5 bases; unmatched bases: 5. There are 15 residues in the CDR3. Germline-derived CDR1 and CDR2 are SGHNT and YYREEE (reference sequence).

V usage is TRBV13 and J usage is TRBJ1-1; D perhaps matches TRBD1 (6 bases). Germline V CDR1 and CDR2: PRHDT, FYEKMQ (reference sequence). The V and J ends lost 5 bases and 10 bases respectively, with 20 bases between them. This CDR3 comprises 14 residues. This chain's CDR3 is CASSNRDTGLVAFF. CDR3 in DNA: TGTGCCAGCAGCAACCGGGACACAGGACTAGTAGCTTTCTTT.

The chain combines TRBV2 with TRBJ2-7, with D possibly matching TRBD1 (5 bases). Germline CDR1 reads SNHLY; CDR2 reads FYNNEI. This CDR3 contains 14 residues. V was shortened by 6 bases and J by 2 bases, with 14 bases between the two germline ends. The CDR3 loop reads CASRDGAAAYEQYF. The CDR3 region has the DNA TGTGCCAGCAGGGATGGGGCGGCTGCCTACGAGCAGTACTTC.

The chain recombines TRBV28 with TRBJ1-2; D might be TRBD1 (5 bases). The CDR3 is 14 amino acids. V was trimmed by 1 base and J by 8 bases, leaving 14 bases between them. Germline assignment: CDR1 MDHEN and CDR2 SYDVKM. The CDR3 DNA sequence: TGTGCCAGCAGTTTATATTCCGGGGGGTTAGGCTACACCTTC. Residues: CASSLYSGGLGYTF.

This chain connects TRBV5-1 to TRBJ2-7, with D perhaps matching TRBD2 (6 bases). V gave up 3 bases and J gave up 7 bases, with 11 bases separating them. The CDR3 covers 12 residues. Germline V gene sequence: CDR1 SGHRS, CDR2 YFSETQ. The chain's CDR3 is CASSWGVGEQYF. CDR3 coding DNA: TGCGCCAGCAGCTGGGGGGTAGGTGAGCAGTACTTC.

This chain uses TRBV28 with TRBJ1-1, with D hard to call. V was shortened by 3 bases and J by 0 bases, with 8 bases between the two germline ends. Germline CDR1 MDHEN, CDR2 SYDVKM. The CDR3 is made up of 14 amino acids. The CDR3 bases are TGTGCCAGCAGTTTGAGGCAGTTGAACACTGAAGCTTTCTTT. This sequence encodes CASSLRQLNTEAFF. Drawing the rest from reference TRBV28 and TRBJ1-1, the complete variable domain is DVKVTQSSRYLVKRTGEKVFLECVQDMDHENMFWYRQDPGLGLRLIYFSYDVKMKEKGDIPEGYSVSREKKERFSLILESASTNQTSMYLCASSLRQLNTEAFFGQGTRLTVV.

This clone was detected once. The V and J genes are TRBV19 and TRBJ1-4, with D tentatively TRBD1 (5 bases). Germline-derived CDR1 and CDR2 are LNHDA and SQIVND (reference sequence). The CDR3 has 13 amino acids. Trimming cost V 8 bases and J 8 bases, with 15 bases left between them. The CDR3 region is CASSENRGEKLFF. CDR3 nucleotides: TGTGCCAGTTCAGAGAACCGGGGGGAAAAACTGTTTTTT.

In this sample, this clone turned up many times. CDR3 sequence reads: CASRRLADHEQYF. The CDR3 bases are TGTGCCAGCAGACGACTAGCGGACCACGAGCAGTACTTC. The rearrangement joins TRBV6-5 to TRBJ2-7; TRBD2 aligns across 9 bases. The CDR3 spans 13 residues. CDR1 and CDR2 (germline): MNHEY, SVGAGI. V dropped 6 bases and J dropped 5; count of bases not matched to a gene: 5.

The CDR3 nucleotides read TGTGCCAGCAGTCCCAGACAGGATTTTAATGAAGCTTTCTTT. Residues: CASSPRQDFNEAFF. The chain employs TRBV6-4 and TRBJ1-1; perhaps TRBD1 as D (6 bases). Deletions cut 5 bases from V and 7 bases from J, with 17 bases between. Germline assignment: CDR1 MRHNA and CDR2 SNTAGT. The CDR3 totals 14 residues.

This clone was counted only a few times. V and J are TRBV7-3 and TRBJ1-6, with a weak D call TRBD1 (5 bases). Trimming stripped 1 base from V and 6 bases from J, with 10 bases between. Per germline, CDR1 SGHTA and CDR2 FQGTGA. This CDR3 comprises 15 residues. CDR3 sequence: CASSLMQGANSPLHF. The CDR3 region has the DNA TGTGCCAGCAGCTTAATGCAGGGTGCTAATTCACCCCTCCACTTT.

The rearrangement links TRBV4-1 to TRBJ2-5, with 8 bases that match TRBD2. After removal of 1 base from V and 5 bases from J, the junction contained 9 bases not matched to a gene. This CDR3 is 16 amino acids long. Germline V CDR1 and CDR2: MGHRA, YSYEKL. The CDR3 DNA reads TGCGCCAGCAGCCAAGGGGGAGCGGGGGCCGGGGAGACCCAGTACTTC. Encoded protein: CASSQGGAGAGETQYF.

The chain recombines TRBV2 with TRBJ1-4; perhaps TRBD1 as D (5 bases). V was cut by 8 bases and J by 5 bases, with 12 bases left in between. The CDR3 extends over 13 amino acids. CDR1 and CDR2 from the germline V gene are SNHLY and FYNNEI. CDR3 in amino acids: CASGGEENEKLFF. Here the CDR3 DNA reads TGTGCCAGCGGGGGGGAGGAAAATGAAAAACTGTTTTTT.

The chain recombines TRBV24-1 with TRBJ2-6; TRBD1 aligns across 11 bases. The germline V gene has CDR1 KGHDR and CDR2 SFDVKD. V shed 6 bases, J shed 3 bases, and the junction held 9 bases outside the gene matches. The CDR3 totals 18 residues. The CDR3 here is CATSTGQGAFGGANVLTF. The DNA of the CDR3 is TGTGCCACCAGTACCGGACAGGGGGCTTTCGGTGGGGCCAACGTCCTGACTTTC.

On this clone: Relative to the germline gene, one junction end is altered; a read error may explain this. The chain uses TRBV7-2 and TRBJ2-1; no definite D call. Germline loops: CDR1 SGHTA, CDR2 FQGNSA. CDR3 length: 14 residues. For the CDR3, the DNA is TGTGCCAGCAGTTTAGGAAGGTCTGGCGGTGAGCAGTTCTTC. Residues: CASSLGRSGGEQFF.

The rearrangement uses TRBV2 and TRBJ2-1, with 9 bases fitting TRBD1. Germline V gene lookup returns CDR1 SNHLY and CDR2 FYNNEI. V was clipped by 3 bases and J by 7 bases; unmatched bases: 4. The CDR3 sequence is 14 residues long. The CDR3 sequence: CASSEGTGMNEQFF. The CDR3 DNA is TGTGCCAGCAGTGAGGGGACAGGGATGAATGAGCAGTTCTTC.

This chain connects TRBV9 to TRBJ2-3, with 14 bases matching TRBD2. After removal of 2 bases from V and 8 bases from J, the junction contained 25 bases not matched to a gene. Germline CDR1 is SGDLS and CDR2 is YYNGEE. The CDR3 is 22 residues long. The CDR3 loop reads CASSVDGLTSGGAGPPLGTQYF. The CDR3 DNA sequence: TGTGCCAGCAGCGTGGACGGCTTGACTAGCGGGGGGGCGGGGCCCCCTTTGGGTACGCAGTATTTT.

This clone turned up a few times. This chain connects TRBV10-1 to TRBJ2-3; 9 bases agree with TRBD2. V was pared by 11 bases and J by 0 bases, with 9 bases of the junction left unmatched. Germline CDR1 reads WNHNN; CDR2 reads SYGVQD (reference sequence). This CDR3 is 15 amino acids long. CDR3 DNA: TGCGCCCCCAGCGGGGGGACCTCTAGCACAGATACGCAGTATTTT. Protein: CAPSGGTSSTDTQYF.

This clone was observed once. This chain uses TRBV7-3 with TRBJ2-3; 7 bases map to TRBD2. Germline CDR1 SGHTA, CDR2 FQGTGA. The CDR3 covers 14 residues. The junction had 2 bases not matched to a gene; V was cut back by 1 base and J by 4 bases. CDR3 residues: CASSLNLAADTQYF. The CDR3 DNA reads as TGTGCCAGCAGCTTAAACCTAGCGGCAGATACGCAGTATTTT. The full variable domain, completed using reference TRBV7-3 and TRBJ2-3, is GAGVSQTPSNKVTEKGKYVELRCDPISGHTALYWYRQSLGQGPEFLIYFQGTGAADDSGLPNDRFFAVRPEGSVSTLKIQRTERGDSAVYLCASSLNLAADTQYFGPGTRLTVL.

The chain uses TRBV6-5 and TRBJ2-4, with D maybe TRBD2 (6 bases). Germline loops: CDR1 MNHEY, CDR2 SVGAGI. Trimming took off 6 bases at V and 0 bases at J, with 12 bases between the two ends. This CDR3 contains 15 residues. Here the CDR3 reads CASRRDLLAKNIQYF. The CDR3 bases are TGTGCCAGCAGGCGGGACTTGTTAGCCAAAAACATTCAGTACTTC.

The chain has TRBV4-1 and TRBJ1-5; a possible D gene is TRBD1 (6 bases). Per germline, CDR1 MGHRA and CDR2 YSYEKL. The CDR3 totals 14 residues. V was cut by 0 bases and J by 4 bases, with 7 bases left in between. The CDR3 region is CASSQEGGNQPQHF. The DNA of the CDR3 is TGCGCCAGCAGCCAAGAAGGGGGTAATCAGCCCCAGCATTTT.

The CDR3 nucleotides read TGTGCCAGCAGCCAAGATCTAGGACTAAATCAGCCCCAGCATTTT. Translated: CASSQDLGLNQPQHF. This chain uses TRBV3-1 (or the pseudogene TRBV3-2) with TRBJ1-5; D remains ambiguous. Looked up from germline, CDR1 is LGHDT and CDR2 is YNNKEL (reference sequence). The CDR3 runs 15 residues. With 0 bases removed from V and 4 bases from J, the gap between germline ends came to 10 bases.

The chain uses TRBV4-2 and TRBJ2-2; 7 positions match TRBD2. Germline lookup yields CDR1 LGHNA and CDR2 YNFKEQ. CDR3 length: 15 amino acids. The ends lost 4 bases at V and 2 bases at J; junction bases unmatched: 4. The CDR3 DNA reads TGTGCCAGCAGCCGCCTAGCGGCTAACACCGGGGAGCTGTTTTTT. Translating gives CASSRLAANTGELFF.

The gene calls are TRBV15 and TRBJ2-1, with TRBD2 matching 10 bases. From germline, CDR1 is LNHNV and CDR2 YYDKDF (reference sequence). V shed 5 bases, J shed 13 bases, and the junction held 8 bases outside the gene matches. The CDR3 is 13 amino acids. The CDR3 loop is CATSLGLAAFQFF. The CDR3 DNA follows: TGTGCCACCAGCCTCGGACTAGCGGCGTTTCAGTTCTTC.

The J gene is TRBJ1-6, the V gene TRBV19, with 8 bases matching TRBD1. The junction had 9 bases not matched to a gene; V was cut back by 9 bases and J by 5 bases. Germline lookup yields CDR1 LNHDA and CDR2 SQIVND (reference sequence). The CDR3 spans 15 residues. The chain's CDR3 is CASERTGTHNSPLHF. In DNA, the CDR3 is TGTGCCAGCGAGAGGACAGGGACCCATAATTCACCCCTCCACTTT.